The T cell receptor (beta chain) described here comes from a study of identical twins. TCRdb reanalysed the 5' RACE reads using MiXCR and keeps one entry per CDR3 protein. The data hold over 500,000 distinct CDR3 sequences, with around 20% observed a single time. Germline lookup yields CDR1 DFQATT and CDR2 SNEGSKA (reference sequence). The CDR3 has 16 residues. The V and J ends lost 0 bases and 1 base respectively, with 15 bases between them. The sample also formed part of further work on T cells expressing NK-cell markers.

J is TRBJ1-1 and V is TRBV20-1; D not certain. The sequence was obtained from a woman aged 18-35 years in good health. Material for sequencing was CD4+ T cells sorted from blood. The CDR3 DNA reads as TGCAGTGCTAGAGATCTTCTGGTGGTTCGGAACACTGAAGCTTTCTTT. Translation: CSARDLLVVRNTEAFF.